This T cell receptor beta chain was captured by sequencing in a study of T cells in localized non-small cell lung cancer. The study, taken as a whole, reports: Turning up in adjacent lung were a median approximately 57 of the top 100 tumor clones. Elevated circulating T cell density in blood was associated with longer overall survival. Uninvolved adjacent lung had the highest recorded T cell clonality, with tumor below it.

Data came from immunoSEQ multiplex PCR; TCRdb stores just in-frame clones and leaves some out. The data show some 6,700 clones, around 16% seen once. This clone showed up just once. Its antigen is not identified. Adjacent lung tissue lacking atypia was obtained at a distance of at least 2 cm from the tumor margin. The germline V gene has CDR1 SGHRS and CDR2 YFSETQ. Trimming removed 0 bases from V and 5 bases from J, with 15 bases in between. The CDR3 has 16 amino acids. The J gene is TRBJ2-1, the V gene TRBV5-1; D perhaps matches TRBD2 (6 bases). Here the sequenced sample was normal lung tissue next to the tumor, taken before any cancer treatment. The receptor was derived from a male donor older than 55 with stage II squamous cell lung carcinoma. Written as DNA, the CDR3 is TGCGCCAGCAGCTTGGAAGGCAGGACTACAGACAATGAGCAGTTCTTC. Residues: CASSLEGRTTDNEQFF.